This T cell receptor beta chain was recovered during a study of blood T cell repertoires in COVID-19. Whole-study context: COVID-19 samples, acute and convalescent, were from the United States, Italy and Spain.

Germline CDR1 and CDR2: SQVTM and ANQGSEA. Trimming took off 7 bases at V and 0 bases at J, with 16 bases between the two ends. CDR3 length: 14 amino acids. Generated by immunoSEQ multiplex PCR, the TCRdb table keeps only in-frame clones and is missing some. The table has over 95,000 clones, around nine tenths seen once; the top ten hold around 8.4%. This clone is a singleton in its sample. The sequence derives from a woman aged 70-85 years who had recovered from COVID-19. Sequenced material: peripheral blood. The chain carries TRBV29-1 and TRBJ2-7, with D possibly TRBD2 on 6 matching bases. In nucleotides, the CDR3 is TGCAGCGCGGTGGATAGCGGAAGCTCCTACGAGCAGTACTTC. Amino acids: CSAVDSGSSYEQYF.